The entry that follows covers one T cell receptor beta chain sequence. This sample was taken from a study of cytomegalovirus exposure and HLA in healthy donors. The ends lost 2 bases at V and 7 bases at J; junction bases unmatched: 6. Germline V gives CDR1 SGDLS, CDR2 YYNGEE. This CDR3 spans 15 amino acids. Profiled with immunoSEQ multiplex PCR; TCRdb holds only in-frame clones, not every one. This table holds 90,000 to 110,000 clones, about nine tenths found once. The chain carries TRBV9 and TRBJ2-2; 9 bases align to TRBD2. Sequenced sample: PBMCs. The receptor was derived from a woman between 18 and 29 years old in good health and CMV-seronegative. This CDR3 reads CASSVGGGASGELFF. Written as DNA, the CDR3 is TGTGCCAGCAGCGTTGGCGGGGGGGCTAGCGGGGAGCTGTTTTTT.